This TCR beta chain was sequenced for a study of Ad26.COV2.S vaccination and SARS-CoV-2 variants. Study as a whole: Doses of Ad26.COV2.S were injected into muscle once or twice, 56 days apart. Overall study results and limits: Vaccine recipients had higher spike-specific TCR breadth than placebo recipients. The TCR breadth and depth analyses may have produced an underestimate of total T cell responses.

This CDR3 has 16 amino acids. Germline V CDR1 and CDR2: KGHSH, LQKENI. Deletions cut 3 bases from V and 4 bases from J, with 18 bases between. Treatment indicated: around 19 received Ad26.COV2.S at low or high dose, single or two shots; about 5 received placebo; per-sample allocation not given. The samples date from day 63 after the first vaccine or placebo injection. A Boston donor was an adult aged 18-55 years. The count of this clone is one. Its antigen is not known. Some clones are missing from TCRdb's copy, which holds only in-frame ones; the method was immunoSEQ multiplex PCR. The sample records hundreds of thousands of clones, roughly 84% being singletons.

The origin of this receptor is a person between 18 and 65 years old who received the Ad26.COV2.S COVID-19 vaccine or a placebo. The genes are TRBV18 and TRBJ1-1; TRBD1 might be the D (5 bases). The sample in question was peripheral blood, obtained in a trial of Ad26.COV2.S vaccine versus placebo. The CDR3 nucleotides are TGTGCCAGCTCACCCGTTGTGTTTGGGGGTTCCACTGAAGCTTTCTTT. Translating gives CASSPVVFGGSTEAFF.